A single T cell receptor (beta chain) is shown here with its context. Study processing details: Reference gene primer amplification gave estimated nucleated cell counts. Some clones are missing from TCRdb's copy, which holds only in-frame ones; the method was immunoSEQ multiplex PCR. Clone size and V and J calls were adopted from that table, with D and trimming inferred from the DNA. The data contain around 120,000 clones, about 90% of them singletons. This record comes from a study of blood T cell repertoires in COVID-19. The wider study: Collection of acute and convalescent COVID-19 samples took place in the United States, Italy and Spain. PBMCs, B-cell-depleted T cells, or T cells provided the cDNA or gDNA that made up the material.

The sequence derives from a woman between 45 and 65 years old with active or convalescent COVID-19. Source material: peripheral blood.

CDR3 nucleotide sequence: TGCGCCAGCAGATTCGGGACAGCGAACACTGAAGCTTTCTTT. It specifies CASRFGTANTEAFF. V is TRBV5-1 and J is TRBJ1-1, with 7 bases that match TRBD1. Germline V CDR1 and CDR2: SGHRS, YFSETQ. This CDR3 is built from 14 residues. The V gene end was trimmed by 5 bases and the J gene end by 1 base; junction bases not matched to a gene: 5.